This is a list of T cell receptor beta chains from one sample in a study of control samples from healthy donors and cancer patients. TCRdb's table, derived via immunoSEQ multiplex PCR, lists solely in-frame clones and lacks some. Among 170,000 or so clones listed, 90% to 95% were seen once. The sequencing input was blood. The receptors stem from a man between 18 and 35 years old in good health. Both conserved end residues are part of each CDR3. D genes are given only for firm matches. Expanded clones get a size class; other rows say once, few or many, or leave the size out.

cdr3_aa cdr3_nt j_call clone_size d_call v_call
CASSFDSGWTYEQYF TGTGCCAGCAGCTTTGACTCAGGTTGGACCTACGAGCAGTACTTC TRBJ2-7 NA NA TRBV11-1
CASSFTKTGQPYNEQFF TGTGCCAGCAGTTTCACCAAGACAGGCCAACCTTACAATGAGCAGTTCTTC TRBJ2-1 NA NA TRBV27
CASSPGTENTGELFF TGTGCCAGCAGCCCCGGGACGGAAAACACCGGGGAGCTGTTTTTT TRBJ2-2 NA NA TRBV5-6
CATSDVGGEGGWGTDTQYF TGTGCCACCAGTGATGTGGGGGGGGAAGGAGGTTGGGGCACAGATACGCAGTATTTT TRBJ2-3 once TRBD2 TRBV24-1
CASSSRGNTGELFF TGTGCCAGCAGCTCCCGGGGGAACACCGGGGAGCTGTTTTTT TRBJ2-2 NA NA TRBV7-9
CATSDATGGAGSYNEQFF TGTGCCACCAGTGACGCGACAGGGGGGGCTGGTTCCTACAATGAGCAGTTCTTC TRBJ2-1 NA TRBD1 TRBV24-1
CASSLGGSGGYEQYF TGTGCCAGCAGCTTAGGGGGAAGCGGGGGATACGAGCAGTACTTC TRBJ2-7 NA TRBD2 TRBV7-2
CASSLGTGSFSYNEQFF TGTGCCAGCAGCTTAGGGACGGGGTCCTTCTCCTACAATGAGCAGTTCTTC TRBJ2-1 NA NA TRBV7-8
CASGLAETQYF TGTGCCAGCGGGCTAGCAGAGACCCAGTACTTC TRBJ2-5 NA NA TRBV2
CASRPDGSANEKLFF TGTGCCAGTAGGCCAGACGGTTCCGCTAATGAAAAACTGTTTTTT TRBJ1-4 NA NA TRBV19
CASSPRTGSQPQHF TGTGCCAGCAGCCCAAGGACAGGGAGTCAGCCCCAGCATTTT TRBJ1-5 NA TRBD1 TRBV7-2
CASSGLAGVHNEQFF TGCGCCAGCTCGGGACTAGCGGGGGTGCACAATGAGCAGTTCTTC TRBJ2-1 NA TRBD2 TRBV10-2
CASKLQGESNQPQHF TGTGCCAGCAAGCTACAGGGAGAAAGCAATCAGCCCCAGCATTTT TRBJ1-5 NA NA TRBV6-5
CASSLDPDNTEAFF TGTGCCAGCAGCTTAGATCCCGACAACACTGAAGCTTTCTTT TRBJ1-1 NA NA TRBV7-9
CASSLLITGLNEQFF TGTGCCAGCAGTTTATTAATAACAGGGCTCAATGAGCAGTTCTTC TRBJ2-1 NA NA TRBV6-5
CASSQTDRGRAFF TGTGCCAGCAGCCAAACCGACAGGGGAAGGGCTTTCTTT TRBJ1-1 NA TRBD1 TRBV3-1/TRBV3-2
CASSKPPGQGRAAFF TGTGCCAGCAGTAAACCTCCGGGACAGGGGAGGGCAGCTTTCTTT TRBJ1-1 NA TRBD1 TRBV2
CASSITGQGNQPQHF TGTGCCAGTAGTATAACGGGACAGGGGAATCAGCCCCAGCATTTT TRBJ1-5 NA TRBD1 TRBV19
CASSFPGNGEAFF TGTGCCAGCAGCTTTCCAGGGAACGGTGAAGCTTTCTTT TRBJ1-1 NA NA TRBV7-9
CASSDTAGGNTGELFF TGTGCCAGCAGCGACACCGCAGGGGGCAACACCGGGGAGCTGTTTTTT TRBJ2-2 NA TRBD1 TRBV7-8
CASSPVAGDEQFF TGTGCCAGCTCACCCGTGGCCGGGGATGAGCAGTTCTTC TRBJ2-1 once NA TRBV18
CASTERSAGQPQHF TGTGCCAGTACGGAGCGGTCCGCGGGTCAGCCCCAGCATTTT TRBJ1-5 NA NA TRBV19
CASSRGESGNTIYF TGTGCCAGCAGCAGAGGCGAATCAGGAAACACCATATATTTT TRBJ1-3 NA NA TRBV9
CASSLGQGAPSPLHF TGTGCCAGCAGCCTAGGACAGGGGGCTCCCTCACCCCTCCACTTT TRBJ1-6 NA TRBD1 TRBV7-3
CATSEFDQPQHF TGTGCCACCAGTGAGTTTGATCAGCCCCAGCATTTT TRBJ1-5 NA NA TRBV24-1
CASSLVGASYNSPLHF TGTGCCAGCAGCTTGGTAGGGGCATCCTATAATTCACCCCTCCACTTT TRBJ1-6 NA NA TRBV5-4
CASSDLPGSGGNTIYF TGTGCCAGCAGCGACCTCCCAGGGAGTGGTGGAAACACCATATATTTT TRBJ1-3 NA NA TRBV13
CASSLGRKTVFGSYNEQFF TGTGCCAGCAGCTTAGGGCGAAAGACAGTCTTCGGCTCCTACAATGAGCAGTTCTTC TRBJ2-1 NA NA TRBV11-2
CASSQRGGGAEAFF TGTGCCAGCAGCCAAAGGGGCGGGGGGGCTGAAGCTTTCTTT TRBJ1-1 NA NA TRBV3-1/TRBV3-2
CASSLAGGGSTDTQYF TGTGCCAGCAGCTTGGCCGGCGGGGGGAGCACAGATACGCAGTATTTT TRBJ2-3 NA TRBD2 TRBV5-4
CASSFGQGPYEQYF TGTGCCAGCAGTTTCGGCCAGGGCCCCTACGAGCAGTACTTC TRBJ2-7 NA NA TRBV5-8
CASSPRGGETQYF TGTGCCAGCAGCCCTAGGGGAGGAGAGACCCAGTACTTC TRBJ2-5 NA NA TRBV7-2
CASSPCVEAGCADTQYF TGTGCCAGCAGCCCATGCGTTGAAGCGGGGTGCGCAGATACGCAGTATTTT TRBJ2-3 NA TRBD2 TRBV4-2
CASSFRGFGDTEAFF TGCGCCAGCAGCTTCAGGGGGTTTGGAGACACTGAAGCTTTCTTT TRBJ1-1 NA TRBD1 TRBV5-1
CAWSRAAMNTEAFF TGTGCCTGGAGTCGAGCGGCTATGAACACTGAAGCTTTCTTT TRBJ1-1 NA NA TRBV30
CASGEQEQGSNEQYF TGCGCCAGCGGAGAACAAGAACAGGGGTCAAACGAGCAGTACTTC TRBJ2-7 once TRBD1 TRBV5-1
CASSAQGLLTDTQYF TGTGCCAGCAGCGCCCAGGGGTTGCTCACAGATACGCAGTATTTT TRBJ2-3 NA NA TRBV11-3
CASNGGQRNNEQFF TGCGCCAGCAACGGGGGACAACGAAATAATGAGCAGTTCTTC TRBJ2-1 NA NA TRBV5-1
CASSMAARDTQYF TGTGCCAGTAGTATGGCAGCCAGGGATACGCAGTATTTT TRBJ2-3 NA NA TRBV19
CASSLLRTGGAYTF TGTGCCAGCAGCTTACTTCGGACAGGGGGCGCGTACACCTTC TRBJ1-2 NA TRBD1 TRBV7-2
CASSLQGFGQFF TGTGCCAGCAGCTTACAGGGTTTTGGACAGTTCTTC TRBJ2-1 NA NA TRBV12-3/TRBV12-4
CASTSPDRALFGYTF TGTGCCAGCACCTCCCCGGACAGGGCCCTATTCGGCTACACCTTC TRBJ1-2 once TRBD1 TRBV6-6
CASSLGPLAKNIQYF TGCGCCAGCAGCTTGGGACCTCTAGCCAAAAACATTCAGTACTTC TRBJ2-4 NA NA TRBV5-1
CASSLTGGDLNTEAFF TGTGCCAGCAGCTTAACTGGTGGAGACTTGAACACTGAAGCTTTCTTT TRBJ1-1 NA NA TRBV7-3
CASSLLPYEQYF TGTGCCAGCAGTTTACTCCCTTACGAGCAGTACTTC TRBJ2-7 NA NA TRBV12-3/TRBV12-4
CAISGTGGNQPQHF TGTGCCATCAGCGGGACAGGGGGCAATCAGCCCCAGCATTTT TRBJ1-5 NA TRBD1 TRBV10-3
CASRMTGTGELFF TGTGCCAGCAGGATGACGGGTACCGGGGAGCTGTTTTTT TRBJ2-2 NA NA TRBV27
CAWSEGISGNTIYF TGTGCCTGGAGTGAGGGAATATCTGGAAACACCATATATTTT TRBJ1-3 NA NA TRBV30
CASGILNRPETQYF TGTGCCAGCGGCATTTTGAACAGGCCAGAGACCCAGTACTTC TRBJ2-5 NA NA TRBV5-5
CASSPRDREGEKLFF TGTGCCAGCAGTCCACGGGACAGGGAGGGTGAAAAACTGTTTTTT TRBJ1-4 NA TRBD1 TRBV27
CASSPAMGESSEAFF TGTGCCAGCAGCCCCGCTATGGGGGAGAGTTCCGAAGCTTTCTTT TRBJ1-1 NA NA TRBV3-1/TRBV3-2
CATGLAGHETQYF TGTGCCACCGGACTGGCAGGGCACGAAACGCAGTATTTT TRBJ2-3 NA NA TRBV24-1
CASSLPGGGQPQHF TGTGCCAGCAGTTTACCAGGGGGCGGGCAGCCCCAGCATTTT TRBJ1-5 few TRBD1 TRBV28
CASSTLGGTGNTIYF TGTGCCAGCAGCACGTTGGGGGGGACTGGAAACACCATATATTTT TRBJ1-3 NA NA TRBV9
CASSSTGGGTEAFF TGTGCCAGCTCTTCGACAGGGGGAGGCACTGAAGCTTTCTTT TRBJ1-1 NA TRBD1 TRBV18
CASSPQYNQPQHF TGTGCCAGCTCACCACAATACAATCAGCCCCAGCATTTT TRBJ1-5 once NA TRBV18